These 10 T cell receptor beta chains were sequenced from one sample in a study of blood T cell repertoires in COVID-19. TCRdb keeps only in-frame clones here, not all; method: immunoSEQ multiplex PCR. The top ten hold about 2.8% of the sample, which has about 190,000 clones, around 80% seen once. The material sequenced was peripheral blood. All receptors come from a woman older than 75 with active or convalescent COVID-19.

J is TRBJ1-5 and V is TRBV2, with 7 bases fitting TRBD1. The CDR3 is 14 amino acids. J was trimmed by 2 bases and V by 2 bases; bases with no gene match: 0. Germline V gene lookup returns CDR1 SNHLY and CDR2 FYNNEI. The CDR3 region has the DNA TGTGCCAGCAGTGAAACAGGGGGCAATCAGCCCCAGCATTTT. Translated, it gives CASSETGGNQPQHF.

V and J are TRBV10-3 and TRBJ1-2; D remains unclear. The CDR3 has 12 amino acids. CDR1 ENHRY and CDR2 SYGVKD come from the germline V gene. Between the trimmed V and J ends, which lost 4 bases and 8 bases, there was a span of 11 bases. The CDR3 DNA sequence: TGTGCCATCAGTGGGGGAGAATACGGCTACACCTTC. This gives the protein CAISGGEYGYTF.

This chain joins TRBV5-1 and TRBJ2-7; 8 nucleotides agree with TRBD1. Per germline, CDR1 SGHRS and CDR2 YFSETQ. This CDR3 contains 14 residues. V gave up 2 bases and J gave up 3 bases; unmatched junction bases: 4. The DNA for the CDR3 is TGCGCCAGCAGCTTAGGAACAGGGGGCTACGAGCAGTACTTC. Its translation: CASSLGTGGYEQYF. Based on the CDR3 plus reference TRBV5-1 and TRBJ2-7, the full variable domain is KAGVTQTPRYLIKTRGQQVTLSCSPISGHRSVSWYQQTPGQGLQFLFEYFSETQRNKGNFPGRFSGRQFSNSRSEMNVSTLELGDSALYLCASSLGTGGYEQYFGPGTRLTVT.

The chain has TRBV19 and TRBJ1-1; D is unclear. V was shortened by 10 bases and J by 4 bases, with 10 bases between the two germline ends. CDR3 length equals 11 residues. Germline V gene sequence: CDR1 LNHDA, CDR2 SQIVND (reference sequence). CDR3 in DNA: TGTGCCACGACGGGGAGCACTGAAGCTTTCTTT. This encodes CATTGSTEAFF.

This clone was observed a few times. The gene calls are TRBV6-6 and TRBJ1-1; unclear D gene. From germline, CDR1 is MNHNY and CDR2 SVGAGI (reference sequence). The CDR3 extends over 14 amino acids. V was pared by 8 bases and J by 1 base, with 14 bases between. This CDR3 reads CASSSLGGNTEAFF. CDR3 coding DNA: TGTGCCAGCTCATCCTTAGGAGGGAACACTGAAGCTTTCTTT.

About this clone itself: This same CDR3 is encoded by further DNA sequences in the sample. This sequence joins TRBV5-1 and TRBJ2-7, with 10 bases that match TRBD2. V lost 0 bases, J lost 2 bases, and 2 bases stayed unmatched. This CDR3 is 15 amino acids long. Per the germline V gene, CDR1 is SGHRS and CDR2 is YFSETQ. The CDR3 loop is CASSLGSGGAYEQYF. DNA of the CDR3: TGCGCCAGCAGCTTGGGGAGCGGGGGGGCCTACGAGCAGTACTTC.

The chain employs TRBV6-2 or TRBV6-3 and TRBJ2-5, with D unclear. Deletions cut 5 bases from V and 4 bases from J, with 14 bases between. CDR3 length: 14 amino acids. Germline loops: CDR1 MNHEY, CDR2 SVGEGT. CDR3 in amino acids: CASSPTSPGETQYF. The CDR3 DNA reads TGTGCCAGCAGTCCGACTTCACCGGGAGAGACCCAGTACTTC.

The chain couples TRBV3-1 (or the pseudogene TRBV3-2) to TRBJ1-2; D perhaps matches TRBD1 (5 bases). V lost 4 bases and J 8 bases, leaving 17 bases between the germline ends. There are 14 residues in the CDR3. Germline-derived CDR1 and CDR2 are LGHDT and YNNKEL (reference sequence). The CDR3: CASSPSSGGKGYTF. The CDR3 nucleotides read TGTGCCAGCAGCCCATCCTCGGGGGGAAAAGGCTACACCTTC.

In this sample, this clone turned up once. This CDR3 reads CASSSGTGTYGYTF. The CDR3 nucleotides read TGCGCCAGCAGCTCCGGGACAGGAACCTATGGCTACACCTTC. V is TRBV5-1 and J is TRBJ1-2; TRBD1 matches 8 bases. Germline V gives CDR1 SGHRS, CDR2 YFSETQ. The junction had 5 bases not matched to a gene; V was cut back by 3 bases and J by 4 bases. This CDR3 region has 14 residues.

V is TRBV7-9 and J is TRBJ1-4; TRBD1 matches at 7 bases. This CDR3 contains 16 residues. Germline values: CDR1 SEHNR, CDR2 FQNEAQ (reference sequence). Trimming took 1 base from V and 4 from J; bases not matched to a gene: 6. CDR3 loop: CASSLGDRANNEKLFF. The CDR3 region has the DNA TGTGCCAGCAGCTTAGGCGACAGGGCTAATAATGAAAAACTGTTTTTT.